This T cell receptor beta chain was sequenced in a study of blood T cell repertoires in COVID-19. As for the study in general: T cells, B-cell-depleted T cells, or PBMCs provided the cDNA or gDNA that served as material.

Germline lookup yields CDR1 SGHRS and CDR2 YFSETQ. The CDR3 has 14 amino acids. V was cut by 2 bases and J by 7 bases, with 12 bases left in between. TCRdb's table, derived via immunoSEQ multiplex PCR, lists solely in-frame clones and lacks some. The table lists roughly 400,000 clones, around 87% of them singletons. The TCR comes from a woman aged 55-70 years with COVID-19, enrolled during active disease. The chain is built from TRBV5-1 and TRBJ1-4; D may be TRBD1 (6 bases). Sample: peripheral blood. The CDR3 loop reads CASSFRGTGEKLFF. As DNA, the CDR3 is TGCGCCAGCAGCTTCAGGGGCACGGGTGAAAAACTGTTTTTT. Filled out from reference TRBV5-1 and TRBJ1-4, the complete variable domain reads KAGVTQTPRYLIKTRGQQVTLSCSPISGHRSVSWYQQTPGQGLQFLFEYFSETQRNKGNFPGRFSGRQFSNSRSEMNVSTLELGDSALYLCASSFRGTGEKLFFGSGTQLSVL.